This TCR beta chain was captured by sequencing in a study of blood T cell repertoires in COVID-19. Background on the study: From the United States, Italy and Spain came samples of acute and convalescent COVID-19.

This CDR3 spans 14 amino acids. Germline assignment: CDR1 SGHRS and CDR2 YFSETQ. Trimming pared 4 bases from V and 2 bases from J, leaving 10 bases between. Participants spanned ages roughly 18 to 90 years and resided in 20 to 30 US areas. Allocation to cohorts depended on clinical history reported by the participants. Libraries were prepared by immunoSEQ multiplex PCR; TCRdb keeps only in-frame clonotypes and omits some of them. The data hold about 380,000 clones, with 88% observed a single time. The sequenced sample was PBMCs or T cells enriched from blood (not recorded which). This TCR was recovered from a woman between 18 and 30 years old who had recovered from COVID-19. V usage is TRBV5-1 and J usage is TRBJ2-1; D is unclear. Here the CDR3 DNA reads TGCGCCAGCAGCGGTGCCAGTGCCTACAATGAGCAGTTCTTC. Translation: CASSGASAYNEQFF.